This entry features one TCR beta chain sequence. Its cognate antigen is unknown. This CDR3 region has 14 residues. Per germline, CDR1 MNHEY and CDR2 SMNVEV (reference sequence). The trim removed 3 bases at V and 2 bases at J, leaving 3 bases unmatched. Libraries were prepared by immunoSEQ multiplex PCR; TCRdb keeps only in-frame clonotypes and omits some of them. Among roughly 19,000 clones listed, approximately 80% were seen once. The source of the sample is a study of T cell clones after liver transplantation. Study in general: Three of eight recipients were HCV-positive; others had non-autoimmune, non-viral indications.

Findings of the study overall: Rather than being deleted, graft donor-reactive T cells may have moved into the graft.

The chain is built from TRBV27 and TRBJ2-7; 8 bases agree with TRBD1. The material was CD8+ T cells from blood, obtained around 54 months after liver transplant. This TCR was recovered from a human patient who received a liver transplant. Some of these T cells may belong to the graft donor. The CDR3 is CASSFRQGTYEQYF. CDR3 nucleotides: TGTGCCAGCAGTTTCCGACAGGGGACCTACGAGCAGTACTTC.